Listed below are T cell receptor beta chains from one sample, sequenced in a study of OX40 agonist ivuxolimab in advanced cancers. Sequencing was performed with immunoSEQ multiplex PCR; in TCRdb, only in-frame clones are kept and a portion is missing. The table has some 51,000 clones, 85% to 90% seen once. The sample consisted of CD4+ or CD8+ T cells sorted from blood, taken in a trial of the OX40 agonist ivuxolimab. These receptors were collected from an adult with an advanced solid tumor such as melanoma, head and neck, liver or kidney cancer. Both conserved end residues are part of each CDR3. The D gene is left open where the match is weak. Clone size is shown for a subset of rows, as once, few, many or a class of expanded clone.

v_call: TRBV9; d_call: TRBD1; clone_size: .; j_call: TRBJ2-3; cdr3_nt: TGTGCCAGCAGCGTGACCGACAGGGGAAGGAGCACAGATACGCAGTATTTT; cdr3_aa: CASSVTDRGRSTDTQYF
v_call: TRBV7-6; d_call: .; clone_size: .; j_call: TRBJ2-1; cdr3_nt: TGTGCCAGCAGCACAACAGGGAGCTCCTACAATGAGCAGTTCTTC; cdr3_aa: CASSTTGSSYNEQFF
v_call: TRBV7-9; d_call: .; clone_size: .; j_call: TRBJ2-1; cdr3_nt: TGTGCCAGCAGCTTAGCTGATAATGAGCAGTTCTTC; cdr3_aa: CASSLADNEQFF
v_call: TRBV4-3; d_call: .; clone_size: .; j_call: TRBJ1-2; cdr3_nt: TGCGCCAGCAGCCCGTATCTCGGGGGGGATGGCTATGGCTACACCTTC; cdr3_aa: CASSPYLGGDGYGYTF
v_call: TRBV4-3; d_call: .; clone_size: .; j_call: TRBJ1-1; cdr3_nt: TGCGCCAGCAGCCAAGATCGGGGGGGTTGGAACACTGAAGCTTTCTTT; cdr3_aa: CASSQDRGGWNTEAFF
v_call: TRBV9; d_call: .; clone_size: .; j_call: TRBJ2-6; cdr3_nt: TGTGCCAGCAGCGTAGCCGGGTCTGGGGCCAACGTCCTGACTTTC; cdr3_aa: CASSVAGSGANVLTF
v_call: TRBV9; d_call: TRBD1; clone_size: .; j_call: TRBJ1-6; cdr3_nt: TGTGCCAGCAGCCCGAAATCCGGGACAGGGTTCGTTTCACCCCTCCACTTT; cdr3_aa: CASSPKSGTGFVSPLHF
v_call: TRBV28; d_call: .; clone_size: .; j_call: TRBJ2-7; cdr3_nt: TGTGCCAGCAAGACAGTGAATACCTACGAGCAGTACTTC; cdr3_aa: CASKTVNTYEQYF
v_call: TRBV5-4; d_call: TRBD2; clone_size: .; j_call: TRBJ2-2; cdr3_nt: TGTGCCAGCAGCTTCGGACTAGCGGGGGGGCACACCGGGGAGCTGTTTTTT; cdr3_aa: CASSFGLAGGHTGELFF
v_call: TRBV6-5; d_call: TRBD1; clone_size: .; j_call: TRBJ2-3; cdr3_nt: TGTGCCAGCAGTCCACGGACAGGGATGGCAGATACGCAGTATTTT; cdr3_aa: CASSPRTGMADTQYF
v_call: TRBV6-4; d_call: TRBD1; clone_size: .; j_call: TRBJ1-5; cdr3_nt: TGTGCCAGCAGCCGGACAGGGGACAATCAGCCCCAGCATTTT; cdr3_aa: CASSRTGDNQPQHF
v_call: TRBV4-3; d_call: TRBD1; clone_size: .; j_call: TRBJ2-5; cdr3_nt: TGCGCCAGCAGCCTTAATGAGAACCGGGACAGGGAAAAAGAGACCCAGTACTTC; cdr3_aa: CASSLNENRDREKETQYF
v_call: TRBV6-5; d_call: .; clone_size: .; j_call: TRBJ2-3; cdr3_nt: TGTGCCAGCAGTTACTATCCGCGTCCCACAGATACGCAGTATTTT; cdr3_aa: CASSYYPRPTDTQYF
v_call: TRBV21-1; d_call: .; clone_size: .; j_call: TRBJ2-1; cdr3_nt: TGTGCCAGCAGCAAAGGGGCCGCTAGCGGGGGTGGGAATGAGCAGTTCTTC; cdr3_aa: CASSKGAASGGGNEQFF
v_call: TRBV9; d_call: .; clone_size: once; j_call: TRBJ2-7; cdr3_nt: TGTGCCAGCAGCGGGGACCCAGCCGAGCAGTACTTC; cdr3_aa: CASSGDPAEQYF
v_call: TRBV9; d_call: .; clone_size: .; j_call: TRBJ1-1; cdr3_nt: TGTGCCAGCAGCCCCCCGTTGGGCTTGAACACTGAAGCTTTCTTT; cdr3_aa: CASSPPLGLNTEAFF
v_call: TRBV27; d_call: .; clone_size: .; j_call: TRBJ1-4; cdr3_nt: TGTGCCAGCAGTTTATTAGGGGTCGAAAAACTGTTTTTT; cdr3_aa: CASSLLGVEKLFF
v_call: TRBV7-2; d_call: TRBD1; clone_size: .; j_call: TRBJ1-1; cdr3_nt: TGTGCCAGCAGCTTGGCTAAGACAGGGCCCAGTAGCACTGAAGCTTTCTTT; cdr3_aa: CASSLAKTGPSSTEAFF
v_call: TRBV19; d_call: .; clone_size: .; j_call: TRBJ2-1; cdr3_nt: TGTGCCAGTAGTATAGGGTCTTTACTGTTCTTC; cdr3_aa: CASSIGSLLFF
v_call: TRBV30; d_call: .; clone_size: .; j_call: TRBJ2-1; cdr3_nt: TGTGCCTGGAGTGTTTGGACAGGGAGGGATGAGCAGTTCTTC; cdr3_aa: CAWSVWTGRDEQFF
v_call: TRBV10-3; d_call: .; clone_size: few; j_call: TRBJ2-1; cdr3_nt: TGTGCCATCAGTGAAGACAGGTGGAATGAGCAGTTCTTC; cdr3_aa: CAISEDRWNEQFF
v_call: TRBV9; d_call: TRBD2; clone_size: .; j_call: TRBJ2-1; cdr3_nt: TGTGCCAGCAGCGAAGCGGGGGGGCCGAGTGAGCAGTTCTTC; cdr3_aa: CASSEAGGPSEQFF